This entry features one TCR beta chain sequence. The sample originates from a study of OX40 agonist ivuxolimab in advanced cancers. The CDR3 contains 14 residues. Per germline, CDR1 MGHDK and CDR2 SYGVNS. Trimming removed 0 bases at V and 2 bases at J, with 8 bases between. Here immunoSEQ multiplex PCR was the method, and the copy in TCRdb shows in-frame clones only, minus some. The sample has approximately 20,000 clones, more than 70% seen once. The receptor was derived from an adult with an advanced solid tumor such as melanoma, head and neck, liver or kidney cancer. The specimen comprised CD4+ or CD8+ T cells sorted from blood, sampled in a trial of the OX40 agonist ivuxolimab. J is TRBJ2-7 and V is TRBV25-1; possibly TRBD2 for D (5 bases). Here the CDR3 reads CASSEYSAAYEQYF. As DNA, the CDR3 is TGTGCCAGCAGTGAATATTCAGCGGCCTACGAGCAGTACTTC.